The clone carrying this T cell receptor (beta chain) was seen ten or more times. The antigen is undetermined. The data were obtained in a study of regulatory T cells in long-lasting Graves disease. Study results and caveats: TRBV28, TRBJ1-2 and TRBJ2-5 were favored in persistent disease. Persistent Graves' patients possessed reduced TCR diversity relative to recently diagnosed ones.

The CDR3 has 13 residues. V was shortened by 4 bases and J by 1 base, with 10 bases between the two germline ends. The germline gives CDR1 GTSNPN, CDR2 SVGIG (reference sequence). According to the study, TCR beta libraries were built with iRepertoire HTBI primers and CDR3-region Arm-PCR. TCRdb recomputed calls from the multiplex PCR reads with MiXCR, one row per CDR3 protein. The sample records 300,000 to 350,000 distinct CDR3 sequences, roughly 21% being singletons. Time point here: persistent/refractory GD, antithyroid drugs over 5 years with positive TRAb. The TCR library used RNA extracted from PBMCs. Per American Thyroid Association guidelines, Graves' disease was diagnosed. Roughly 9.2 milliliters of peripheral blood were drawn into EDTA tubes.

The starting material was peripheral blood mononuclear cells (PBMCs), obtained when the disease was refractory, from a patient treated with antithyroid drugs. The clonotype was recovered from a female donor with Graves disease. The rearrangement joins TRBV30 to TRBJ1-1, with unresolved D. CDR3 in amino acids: CAWNFARNTEAFF. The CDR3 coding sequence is TGTGCCTGGAATTTTGCCCGGAACACTGAAGCTTTCTTT.